Listed below are T cell receptor beta chains from one sample, sequenced in a study of T cells in narcolepsy. The assay was immunoSEQ multiplex PCR, and TCRdb's table has in-frame clones only and misses some. In the table there are roughly 20,000 clones, 83% of which are singletons. Sequencing was done on a sample of memory (CD45RA-) CD4+ T cells from blood. The source of these receptors is a human donor in good health. Both conserved end residues are part of each CDR3. The D gene is left open where the match is weak. Expanded clones get a size class; other rows say once, few or many, or leave the size out.

J gene: TRBJ1-5; D gene: -; clone size: -; V gene: TRBV2; CDR3 protein: CASSFGPQPQHF; CDR3 DNA: TGTGCCAGCAGTTTTGGACCCCAGCCCCAGCATTTT
J gene: TRBJ1-3; D gene: -; clone size: -; V gene: TRBV2; CDR3 protein: CASGENSGNTIYF; CDR3 DNA: TGTGCCAGCGGGGAAAACTCTGGAAACACCATATATTTT
J gene: TRBJ1-4; D gene: -; clone size: -; V gene: TRBV5-6; CDR3 protein: CASSLDPGNNEKLFF; CDR3 DNA: TGTGCCAGCAGCTTGGATCCAGGAAACAATGAAAAACTGTTTTTT
J gene: TRBJ2-5; D gene: -; clone size: -; V gene: TRBV18; CDR3 protein: CASSPGQETQYF; CDR3 DNA: TGTGCCAGCTCACCAGGGCAAGAGACCCAGTACTTC
J gene: TRBJ1-2; D gene: -; clone size: -; V gene: TRBV18; CDR3 protein: CASSPTVQDYGYTF; CDR3 DNA: TGTGCCAGCTCACCAACGGTACAGGACTATGGCTACACCTTC
J gene: TRBJ1-2; D gene: TRBD1; clone size: -; V gene: TRBV7-9; CDR3 protein: CASSHGTDYGYTF; CDR3 DNA: TGTGCCAGCAGCCACGGGACAGACTATGGCTACACCTTC
J gene: TRBJ2-2; D gene: TRBD2; clone size: -; V gene: TRBV7-3; CDR3 protein: CASSPPGGNTGELFF; CDR3 DNA: TGTGCCAGCAGCCCTCCGGGGGGGAACACCGGGGAGCTGTTTTTT
J gene: TRBJ1-3; D gene: TRBD1; clone size: -; V gene: TRBV9; CDR3 protein: CASSVGDRGNTIYF; CDR3 DNA: TGTGCCAGCAGCGTAGGGGACAGGGGAAACACCATATATTTT
J gene: TRBJ1-5; D gene: -; clone size: -; V gene: TRBV6-6; CDR3 protein: CASSYSGLRNQPQHF; CDR3 DNA: TGTGCCAGCAGTTACTCAGGACTCCGCAATCAGCCCCAGCATTTT
J gene: TRBJ1-1; D gene: -; clone size: -; V gene: TRBV10-3; CDR3 protein: CAILGSGDTEAFF; CDR3 DNA: TGTGCCATCCTTGGATCGGGGGATACTGAAGCTTTCTTT
J gene: TRBJ2-3; D gene: TRBD2; clone size: -; V gene: TRBV9; CDR3 protein: CASSVVGGRFTDTQYF; CDR3 DNA: TGTGCCAGCAGCGTAGTGGGGGGGAGATTCACAGATACGCAGTATTTT
J gene: TRBJ2-5; D gene: TRBD2; clone size: few; V gene: TRBV7-2; CDR3 protein: CASSATLVSGRGETQYF; CDR3 DNA: TGTGCCAGCAGCGCAACCTTAGTGAGCGGGAGAGGAGAGACCCAGTACTTC
J gene: TRBJ2-3; D gene: TRBD2; clone size: -; V gene: TRBV28; CDR3 protein: CASTTLAASTDTQYF; CDR3 DNA: TGTGCCAGCACGACCCTAGCGGCTAGCACAGATACGCAGTATTTT
J gene: TRBJ2-2; D gene: -; clone size: -; V gene: TRBV30; CDR3 protein: CAWSVRAGELFF; CDR3 DNA: TGTGCCTGGAGTGTACGCGCCGGGGAGCTGTTTTTT
J gene: TRBJ1-1; D gene: -; clone size: -; V gene: TRBV27; CDR3 protein: CASSFRPTTEAFF; CDR3 DNA: TGTGCCAGCAGTTTTAGGCCGACCACTGAAGCTTTCTTT
J gene: TRBJ1-4; D gene: TRBD1; clone size: -; V gene: TRBV6-5; CDR3 protein: CASRERTGVNEKLFF; CDR3 DNA: TGTGCCAGCAGGGAAAGGACAGGGGTTAATGAAAAACTGTTTTTT
J gene: TRBJ2-7; D gene: -; clone size: -; V gene: TRBV15; CDR3 protein: CATSTRETMGEQYF; CDR3 DNA: TGTGCCACCAGCACAAGGGAGACCATGGGGGAGCAGTACTTC
J gene: TRBJ2-7; D gene: TRBD2; clone size: -; V gene: TRBV27; CDR3 protein: CASSIYRSGSVSEQYF; CDR3 DNA: TGTGCCAGCAGTATCTATAGGAGCGGGAGTGTTTCCGAGCAGTACTTC
J gene: TRBJ1-1; D gene: TRBD1; clone size: -; V gene: TRBV5-5; CDR3 protein: CASSLSSTGGFNTEAFF; CDR3 DNA: TGTGCCAGCAGCCTGAGTTCGACAGGGGGCTTTAACACTGAAGCTTTCTTT
J gene: TRBJ2-7; D gene: TRBD1; clone size: -; V gene: TRBV6-5; CDR3 protein: CASSPGTGRYEQYF; CDR3 DNA: TGTGCCAGCAGCCCGGGGACAGGGAGGTACGAGCAGTACTTC
J gene: TRBJ2-1; D gene: -; clone size: once; V gene: TRBV7-3; CDR3 protein: CASGQGYNEQFF; CDR3 DNA: TGTGCCAGCGGGCAGGGGTACAATGAGCAGTTCTTC
J gene: TRBJ2-7; D gene: -; clone size: -; V gene: TRBV7-2; CDR3 protein: CASSLGNSYEQYF; CDR3 DNA: TGTGCCAGCAGCTTAGGAAATTCCTACGAGCAGTACTTC
J gene: TRBJ2-3; D gene: -; clone size: -; V gene: TRBV4-2; CDR3 protein: CASSQDAEVASDTQYF; CDR3 DNA: TGTGCCAGCAGCCAAGACGCGGAGGTCGCCTCCGATACGCAGTATTTT
J gene: TRBJ1-3; D gene: -; clone size: -; V gene: TRBV29-1; CDR3 protein: CSVEVGGDTIYF; CDR3 DNA: TGCAGCGTTGAAGTGGGAGGGGACACCATATATTTT
J gene: TRBJ2-1; D gene: -; clone size: -; V gene: TRBV9; CDR3 protein: CASSGRGGSYNEQFF; CDR3 DNA: TGTGCCAGCAGCGGAAGGGGGGGATCCTACAATGAGCAGTTCTTC
J gene: TRBJ2-3; D gene: -; clone size: -; V gene: TRBV5-1; CDR3 protein: CASRGFGGGTDTQYF; CDR3 DNA: TGCGCCAGCAGAGGGTTCGGAGGGGGCACAGATACGCAGTATTTT
J gene: TRBJ2-1; D gene: -; clone size: -; V gene: TRBV9; CDR3 protein: CASSDGTLGSNEQFF; CDR3 DNA: TGTGCCAGCAGCGATGGGACCTTGGGATCTAATGAGCAGTTCTTC
J gene: TRBJ1-1; D gene: -; clone size: -; V gene: TRBV5-4; CDR3 protein: CASRGGLGPEAFF; CDR3 DNA: TGTGCCAGCAGAGGAGGACTGGGGCCCGAAGCTTTCTTT
J gene: TRBJ1-2; D gene: -; clone size: -; V gene: TRBV25-1; CDR3 protein: CASSEYADNRTLYGYTF; CDR3 DNA: TGTGCCAGCAGTGAATACGCTGACAACCGTACCCTCTATGGCTACACCTTC
J gene: TRBJ1-6; D gene: -; clone size: -; V gene: TRBV18; CDR3 protein: CASSAAGSYNSPLHF; CDR3 DNA: TGTGCCAGCTCCGCAGCAGGGTCCTATAATTCACCCCTCCACTTT
J gene: TRBJ1-1; D gene: -; clone size: few; V gene: TRBV7-6; CDR3 protein: CASSPLTGNTEAFF; CDR3 DNA: TGTGCCAGCAGCCCTCTTACAGGGAACACTGAAGCTTTCTTT
J gene: TRBJ2-6; D gene: -; clone size: -; V gene: TRBV1; CDR3 protein: CTSRPPGFAQSRANVLTF; CDR3 DNA: TGCACCAGCAGACCGCCCGGTTTTGCACAAAGTCGGGCCAACGTCCTGACTTTC
J gene: TRBJ2-6; D gene: -; clone size: -; V gene: TRBV18; CDR3 protein: CASSPGGITGANVLTF; CDR3 DNA: TGTGCCAGCTCACCGGGCGGGATAACTGGGGCCAACGTCCTGACTTTC
J gene: TRBJ2-7; D gene: TRBD2; clone size: -; V gene: TRBV4-2; CDR3 protein: CASSQPWTSGGLKNPIGSEQYF; CDR3 DNA: TGTGCCAGCAGCCAACCCTGGACTAGCGGGGGCCTCAAGAACCCCATAGGGTCCGAGCAGTACTTC
J gene: TRBJ2-4; D gene: -; clone size: -; V gene: TRBV14; CDR3 protein: CASSPRMGWDKNIQYF; CDR3 DNA: TGTGCCAGCAGCCCCCGGATGGGATGGGACAAAAACATTCAGTACTTC
J gene: TRBJ2-1; D gene: TRBD2; clone size: -; V gene: TRBV11-3; CDR3 protein: CASSPAGAHYNEQFF; CDR3 DNA: TGTGCCAGCAGCCCAGCGGGAGCCCACTACAATGAGCAGTTCTTC
J gene: TRBJ1-6; D gene: -; clone size: -; V gene: TRBV6-5; CDR3 protein: CASSLNRVSNSPLHF; CDR3 DNA: TGTGCCAGCAGTTTAAACAGGGTTTCGAATTCACCCCTCCACTTT
J gene: TRBJ2-2; D gene: TRBD1; clone size: once; V gene: TRBV9; CDR3 protein: CASSRGTAGELFF; CDR3 DNA: TGTGCCAGCAGCAGAGGGACAGCCGGGGAGCTGTTTTTT
J gene: TRBJ2-1; D gene: TRBD2; clone size: -; V gene: TRBV6-5; CDR3 protein: CASRLTSGSYNEQFF; CDR3 DNA: TGTGCCAGCAGACTGACTAGCGGGAGCTACAATGAGCAGTTCTTC
J gene: TRBJ1-6; D gene: TRBD1; clone size: -; V gene: TRBV4-3; CDR3 protein: CASSRRTGGSYNSPLHF; CDR3 DNA: TGCGCCAGCAGCCGAAGGACAGGGGGCTCCTATAATTCACCCCTCCACTTT
J gene: TRBJ2-2; D gene: TRBD2; clone size: -; V gene: TRBV7-3; CDR3 protein: CASSPTSANTGELFF; CDR3 DNA: TGTGCCAGCAGCCCGACTAGCGCGAACACCGGGGAGCTGTTTTTT
J gene: TRBJ2-7; D gene: -; clone size: -; V gene: TRBV19; CDR3 protein: CASSPDRYTYEQYF; CDR3 DNA: TGTGCCAGTAGCCCAGACAGGTACACCTACGAGCAGTACTTC
J gene: TRBJ2-1; D gene: -; clone size: -; V gene: TRBV10-3; CDR3 protein: CASTLRQTTHNEQFF; CDR3 DNA: TGTGCCAGCACCCTTAGACAGACAACGCACAATGAGCAGTTCTTC
J gene: TRBJ2-1; D gene: TRBD2; clone size: few; V gene: TRBV11-3; CDR3 protein: CASSNRRWTGGPYNEQFF; CDR3 DNA: TGTGCCAGCAGCAACAGACGTTGGACGGGAGGTCCCTACAATGAGCAGTTCTTC